Described below is a single T cell receptor beta chain sequence and its context. This sample is drawn from a study of T cell changes during pregnancy in multiple sclerosis. Profiling relied on immunoSEQ multiplex PCR, and the TCRdb table lists in-frame clones only, not all of them. There are around 62,000 clones in the sample; roughly nine tenths occur only once, and about 2.3% lies in the top ten. J lost 1 base, V lost 5 bases, and 6 bases had no gene match. Germline V gene data show CDR1 as MNHNS and CDR2 as SASEGT. CDR3 size: 15 residues. The source of this sequence is a female donor with multiple sclerosis, enrolled in a pregnancy study. J is TRBJ2-5 and V is TRBV6-1; TRBD2 agrees at 8 bases. The sequencing here drew on peripheral blood, taken in the first trimester of pregnancy. CDR3 region: CASSMLAGPQETQYF. The CDR3 DNA is TGTGCCAGCAGTATGTTAGCGGGACCCCAAGAGACCCAGTACTTC.